This passage covers 6 T cell receptor beta chains from one sample sequenced in a study of early T cells in non-severe SARS-CoV-2 infection. TCRdb re-called the 5' RACE reads through MiXCR, storing one row per CDR3 protein. The profile shows fewer than 40,000 distinct CDR3 sequences, 5% to 6.5% of them singletons. Sequencing was carried out using whole blood. These receptors were taken from an adult who was a healthcare worker with PCR-confirmed SARS-CoV-2 infection or an uninfected control (not recorded which).

V usage is TRBV2 and J usage is TRBJ2-5; D is possibly TRBD2 (6 bases). V shed 6 bases and J shed 5 bases, with 22 bases lying between them. This CDR3 has 16 amino acids. The germline CDR1 and CDR2 sequences are SNHLY and FYNNEI. As DNA, the CDR3 is TGTGCCAGCAGCCCGTTCCGGGACCTAGGAGGGGAGACCCAGTACTTC. It codes for CASSPFRDLGGETQYF. Filled out from reference TRBV2 and TRBJ2-5, the complete variable domain reads EPEVTQTPSHQVTQMGQEVILRCVPISNHLYFYWYRQILGQKVEFLVSFYNNEISEKSEIFDDQFSVERPDGSNFTLKIRSTKLEDSAMYFCASSPFRDLGGETQYFGPGTRLLVL.

Remarks on this clonotype: It may be a read error: a sequence one base away is much more abundant. The V call is TRBV20-1, the J call TRBJ1-5; 9 nucleotides line up with TRBD1. This CDR3 is 13 amino acids long. The germline V gene encodes CDR1 DFQATT and CDR2 SNEGSKA (reference sequence). CDR3 coding DNA: TGCAGTGCGCAGGGACAGGGAGTTCAGCCCCGGCATTTT. This translates into CSAQGQGVQPRHF.

This clonotype was observed at least ten times. The chain recombines TRBV10-3 with TRBJ2-4, with D possibly being TRBD1 (6 bases). Germline-derived CDR1 and CDR2 are ENHRY and SYGVKD. The CDR3 totals 15 residues. V lost 6 bases to trimming and J lost 0 bases, with 12 bases between them. The CDR3 is CAISPDRGAKNIQYF. DNA of the CDR3: TGTGCCATCAGCCCGGACAGAGGAGCCAAAAACATTCAGTACTTC.

This clonotype has a count of ten or more. This chain uses TRBV12-3 or TRBV12-4 with TRBJ1-1; D uncertain. This CDR3 is 14 amino acids long. The V end was cut by 4 bases, the J end by 5 bases, with 14 bases between. The CDR3 sequence is CASSSIGRTTEAFF. The CDR3 DNA follows: TGTGCCAGCAGTTCAATAGGAAGAACAACTGAAGCTTTCTTT.

CDR3 sequence reads: CASSFNRDRLGEQYF. Here the CDR3 DNA reads TGTGCCAGCAGTTTCAACCGGGACAGGTTAGGCGAGCAGTACTTC. V gene TRBV28 combines with J gene TRBJ2-7, with 8 bases that match TRBD1. The germline V gene has CDR1 MDHEN and CDR2 SYDVKM. The CDR3 length is 15 residues. With V trimmed by 3 bases and J by 6 bases, 10 bases remained unmatched.

The chain has TRBV3-1 and TRBJ1-1, with a possible D match to TRBD1 (6 bases). Looked up from germline, CDR1 is LGHDT and CDR2 is YNNKEL (reference sequence). This CDR3 is built from 13 residues. Trimming left V 0 bases short and J 14 bases short, with 16 bases between. The CDR3 is CASSQEGGMALFF. The DNA of the CDR3 is TGTGCCAGCAGCCAAGAAGGGGGAATGGCGCTCTTCTTT.